This T cell receptor beta chain appears in the sequencing data of a study of shared clonotypes between healthy human individuals. Turning to the study itself: The donor group consisted of two women and three men, aged 18 to 49.

In the authors' methods: Junction-only sequences produced by ImmunoSEQ had no quality scores, so filtering differed. Libraries were prepared by immunoSEQ multiplex PCR; TCRdb keeps only in-frame clonotypes and omits some of them. The DNA was the basis for D and trimming; V, J and clone size are from that table. The sample shows some 2,500,000 clones, roughly 93% of them seen only once. V lost 4 bases and J lost 5; bases outside the gene matches: 10. Germline CDR1 reads WNHNN; CDR2 reads SYGVQD (reference sequence). This CDR3 is 16 amino acids long. For this clone: Its antigen is unidentified.

Points from the study as a whole: Rarefaction analysis demonstrated incomplete sorted-subset sequencing notwithstanding large depth.

The clonotype originates from a man aged 18 to 30 in good health. Some clones in this sample may be carry-over from other donors' samples. The V call is TRBV10-1, the J call TRBJ2-5; 10 bases are shared with TRBD2. Sequencing was done on a sample of naive CD4+ T cells from PBMCs. Specified subset: CD45RA+ positively selected. The CDR3 here is CASSVGLAGDRETQYF. The CDR3, as DNA: TGCGCCAGCAGTGTAGGGCTAGCGGGAGATCGGGAGACCCAGTACTTC.